This TCR beta chain was sequenced during a study of cytotoxic CD8 clonotypes in ibrutinib-treated CLL. Study information: There were roughly 10 relapsed/refractory patients and about 14 treatment-naive patients, and around 18 were IGHV unmutated. Among responders, around 25 were partial and 2 complete; after median roughly 68 months, around 15 stayed remitted and some 12 progressed.

Study-wide findings and caveats: Sustained-remission patients were sampled at one set of times and progressing patients at different ones. Ibrutinib response saw clonality rise, and progression saw it return toward baseline.

This CDR3 comprises 12 residues. The germline V and J ends were trimmed by 7 bases and 5 bases, with 11 bases remaining between them. The germline V gene has CDR1 MDHEN and CDR2 SYDVKM. Using immunoSEQ multiplex PCR, the repertoire was profiled, and TCRdb retains in-frame clones only, with some absent. The sample has about 250,000 clones; under 80% are singletons. Notes on this clone: Its antigen remains unknown.

The TCR was taken from a human donor with chronic lymphocytic leukemia. The sequencing used PBMCs, collected after 24 months of ibrutinib treatment. The rearrangement links TRBV28 to TRBJ1-2; TRBD1 is a possible D gene (5 bases). The DNA of the CDR3 is TGTGCCAGCATCTCAACAGGTTATGGCTACACCTTC. Translation gives CASISTGYGYTF.